This is a list of T cell receptor beta chains from one sample in a study of vaccination and CD4 T cells after COVID-19. Antigens for these TCRs are unknown. TCRdb re-called the PCR reads through MiXCR, storing one row per CDR3 protein. The sample comprises 11,000 to 15,000 distinct CDR3 sequences, around 55% of which are singletons, and roughly an eighth rests with the top ten. Sequencing was performed on CD4+ T cells from blood, cultured in vitro. Receptors originate from a human donor who had recovered from COVID-19. Both conserved end residues are part of each CDR3. D genes are given only for firm matches. The size of a clone is reported for some rows only, either as once, few or many, or as a class for expanded clones.

v_call	clone_size	d_call	j_call	cdr3_nt	cdr3_aa
TRBV30	.	.	TRBJ1-4	TGTGCCTGGCAGACGTCCAGGGTTAATGAAAAACTGTTTTTT	CAWQTSRVNEKLFF
TRBV7-2	few	.	TRBJ2-7	TGTGCCAGCAGCTTAGTTCGGGGGCCCTACGAGCAGTACTTC	CASSLVRGPYEQYF
TRBV20-1	once	TRBD2	TRBJ2-1	TGCAGTGCTAGAAGGTGGGCTAGCGGGAGGCCTGAGCAGTTCTTC	CSARRWASGRPEQFF
TRBV27	.	.	TRBJ1-1	TGTGCCAGCAGTTCAGGTCTCCACACTGAAGCTTTCTTT	CASSSGLHTEAFF
TRBV28	.	TRBD2	TRBJ2-7	TGTGCCAGCAGCAACCATAGCGGGGGAAGGTACGAGCAGTACTTC	CASSNHSGGRYEQYF
TRBV6-5	.	.	TRBJ2-2	TGTGCCAGCAGTTATCTACAGGACACCGGGGAGCTGTTTTTT	CASSYLQDTGELFF
TRBV20-1	.	.	TRBJ1-1	TGCAGTGCTAGCCCCGGGGGCACTGAAGCTTTCTTT	CSASPGGTEAFF
TRBV6-1	.	.	TRBJ2-3	TGTGCCAGCAGTGGGCTAGCTAGCACAGATACGCAGTATTTT	CASSGLASTDTQYF
TRBV20-1	few	.	TRBJ2-5	TGCAGTGCTAGAACGGAGACCCAGTACTTC	CSARTETQYF
TRBV30	.	TRBD1	TRBJ1-5	TGTGCCTGGAGTCGGGACAGGGTCCCTCAGCCCCAGCATTTT	CAWSRDRVPQPQHF
TRBV28	.	.	TRBJ1-2	TGTGCCAGCAGTACGCCGACGGGGAACTATGGCTACACCTTC	CASSTPTGNYGYTF
TRBV3-1	.	.	TRBJ1-6	TGTGCCAGCAGCCCGGGGTACAGGGATTCACCCCTCCACTTT	CASSPGYRDSPLHF
TRBV21-1	.	.	TRBJ1-5	TGTGCCAGCAGCAAAGGGCGGACAACGCCCAATCAGCCCCAGCATTTT	CASSKGRTTPNQPQHF
TRBV7-9	.	TRBD1	TRBJ2-2	TGTGCCAGCACCCCCGGGAGACAGGGGCCCGGGGAGCTGTTTTTT	CASTPGRQGPGELFF
TRBV6-1	.	.	TRBJ1-5	TGTGCCAGCAGTGTTGCGAGTGATCGGGATCAGCCCCAGCATTTT	CASSVASDRDQPQHF